The 21 T cell receptor beta chains below were found in one sample sequenced in a study of cytomegalovirus exposure and HLA in healthy donors. PCR primers comprised 60 Vbeta and 13 Jbeta primers. The method was immunoSEQ multiplex PCR; TCRdb's version includes in-frame clones alone and lacks a portion of them. The sample lists some 120,000 clones; around 86% were seen once. Sequenced sample: PBMCs. The receptors were sampled from a woman in her 30s in good health and CMV-seronegative.

The genes are TRBV25-1 and TRBJ2-3; 8 bases agree with TRBD1. This CDR3 contains 13 residues. Unmatched junction bases numbered 6, after V lost 9 bases and J lost 4 bases. The germline V gene has CDR1 MGHDK and CDR2 SYGVNS. CDR3 DNA: TGTGCCAGTCCAGGGGGCGGCGCAGATACGCAGTATTTT. Amino acid sequence: CASPGGGADTQYF.

This clone was picked up one time. The V and J genes are TRBV6-4 and TRBJ2-2; D is unclear. The CDR3 has 13 residues. In germline, CDR1 is MRHNA, CDR2 SNTAGT. V lost 4 bases and J 7 bases, leaving 10 bases between the germline ends. The CDR3 sequence is CASSVQVDGELFF. Written as DNA, the CDR3 is TGTGCCAGCAGTGTTCAGGTGGACGGGGAGCTGTTTTTT.

This clone showed up just a few times. The rearrangement joins TRBV4-1 to TRBJ1-3; 8 positions match TRBD1. With V trimmed by 0 bases and J by 2 bases, 6 bases remained unmatched. CDR1 and CDR2 (germline): MGHRA, YSYEKL. The CDR3 is 17 amino acids. This CDR3 is CASSQDAGGVPGNTIYF. CDR3 in DNA: TGCGCCAGCAGCCAAGATGCAGGGGGCGTCCCTGGAAACACCATATATTTT.

This sequence joins TRBV6-1 and TRBJ1-5; 10 bases fit TRBD1. With 6 bases clipped from V and 0 bases from J, the junction kept 2 bases outside the gene matches. The CDR3 has 15 amino acids. Germline values: CDR1 MNHNS, CDR2 SASEGT. The chain's CDR3 is CASRDRGHSNQPQHF. The CDR3 DNA sequence: TGTGCCAGCAGAGACAGGGGGCATAGCAATCAGCCCCAGCATTTT.

This rearrangement joins TRBV9 to TRBJ2-2; TRBD1 agrees at 7 bases. V lost 3 bases and J lost 0; bases outside the gene matches: 11. CDR3 length: 18 amino acids. CDR1 is SGDLS and CDR2 is YYNGEE in the germline V gene. The CDR3 bases are TGTGCCAGCAGCGGAGAGGGGGCCCCGAGCCCGAACACCGGGGAGCTGTTTTTT. Translation: CASSGEGAPSPNTGELFF.

The chain recombines TRBV18 with TRBJ1-5; the D is unclear. The length of the CDR3 is 14 residues. CDR1 is KGHSH, CDR2 LQKENI, per germline. The germline V and J ends were trimmed by 2 bases and 0 bases, with 5 bases remaining between them. In DNA form, the CDR3 reads TGTGCCAGCTCACCAGAACATAGCAATCAGCCCCAGCATTTT. It specifies CASSPEHSNQPQHF.

This chain joins TRBV18 and TRBJ1-1; TRBD1 matches at 7 bases. Looked up from germline, CDR1 is KGHSH and CDR2 is LQKENI. The V segment lost 0 bases and the J segment 5 bases; nucleotides outside the gene matches: 9. The length of the CDR3 is 16 residues. CDR3 sequence: CASSPPPSRGSTEAFF. In DNA, the CDR3 is TGTGCCAGCTCACCACCTCCGAGCAGGGGGTCAACTGAAGCTTTCTTT.

The chain recombines TRBV5-4 with TRBJ2-5; 7 bases line up with TRBD1. The DNA matches TRBJ2-7 better at its end, which makes the J call doubtful. Looked up from germline, CDR1 is SGHNT and CDR2 is YYREEE (reference sequence). This CDR3 contains 13 residues. The CDR3 region has the DNA TGTGCCAGCAGCCCTGGACAGGATGGCGAGCAGTACTTC. It specifies CASSPGQDGEQYF.

In regard to this clone: The same CDR3 also results from other DNA sequences found in this sample. This chain connects TRBV27 to TRBJ2-2, with 14 bases fitting TRBD2. Germline trimming cut 6 bases from V and 6 bases from J; bases unmatched to any gene: 9. The CDR3 totals 17 residues. The germline gives CDR1 MNHEY, CDR2 SMNVEV (reference sequence). The CDR3 DNA reads TGTGCCAGCAGGGATGGCGGGACTAGCGGGAGCGCCGGGGAGCTGTTTTTT. Encoded protein: CASRDGGTSGSAGELFF.

The gene calls are TRBV19 and TRBJ2-2; a weak D match, TRBD1 (5 bases). The V end lost 11 bases, the J end lost 0 bases, and 16 bases lay between the germline ends. From germline, CDR1 is LNHDA and CDR2 SQIVND (reference sequence). The CDR3 covers 15 residues. The CDR3 DNA sequence: TGTGCCGTAAGGGCAGGGCTAGCGAACACCGGGGAGCTGTTTTTT. Translating gives CAVRAGLANTGELFF.

The chain has TRBV27 and TRBJ2-1, with 7 bases fitting TRBD2. With 0 bases clipped from V and 3 bases from J, the junction kept 5 bases outside the gene matches. Germline CDR1 is MNHEY and CDR2 is SMNVEV (reference sequence). This CDR3 comprises 16 residues. CDR3 region: CASSLSIREVYNEQFF. In DNA, the CDR3 is TGTGCCAGCAGTTTATCTATCCGGGAGGTCTACAATGAGCAGTTCTTC.

This clone was detected once. The chain carries TRBV4-1 and TRBJ2-3; D gene uncertain. This CDR3 contains 13 residues. Between the trimmed V and J ends, which lost 0 bases and 6 bases, there was a span of 7 bases. Germline values: CDR1 MGHRA, CDR2 YSYEKL. This CDR3 reads CASSQDAGDTQYF. DNA of the CDR3: TGCGCCAGCAGCCAAGATGCCGGGGATACGCAGTATTTT.

This clone was seen only once. As DNA, the CDR3 is TGTGCCAGTAGTATAGCCCTCCGACGGGGAGGATATCAGCCCCAGCATTTT. Protein sequence: CASSIALRRGGYQPQHF. This chain connects TRBV19 to TRBJ1-5; D call uncertain. This CDR3 spans 17 amino acids. CDR1 and CDR2 from the germline V gene are LNHDA and SQIVND (reference sequence). Trimming stripped 1 base from V and 5 bases from J, with 18 bases between.

A remark on this clone: At one end, the junction sequence differs from germline, possibly due to a read error. The sample contains more than one DNA sequence encoding this CDR3. J is TRBJ1-4 and V is TRBV5-4; 8 positions agree with TRBD1. The length of the CDR3 is 15 residues. The germline CDR1 and CDR2 sequences are SGHNT and YYREEE (reference sequence). The CDR3 nucleotides are TGCGCCAGCAGCCTAGGACAGGGAGGGAATGAAAAACTGTTTTTT. As protein: CASSLGQGGNEKLFF.

The chain recombines TRBV6-1 with TRBJ2-5; no clear D. The J call may be faulty, since TRBJ2-7 better matches the DNA end. Germline V gene data show CDR1 as MNHNS and CDR2 as SASEGT. The CDR3 runs to 10 residues. In nucleotides, the CDR3 is TGTGCCAGCAGTGTCCGCGAGCAGTACTTC. Its translation: CASSVREQYF.

The V and J genes are TRBV19 and TRBJ2-3; no definite D call. CDR1 is LNHDA, CDR2 SQIVND, per germline (reference sequence). V was trimmed by 9 bases and J by 2 bases, leaving 12 bases between them. The CDR3 runs 13 residues. The CDR3 here is CASATGITDTQYF. The CDR3 DNA sequence: TGTGCCAGCGCGACTGGAATCACAGATACGCAGTATTTT.

This clone was picked up one time. The V call is TRBV15, the J call TRBJ2-1; 9 positions match TRBD2. V dropped 0 bases and J dropped 7; count of bases not matched to a gene: 7. Germline values: CDR1 LNHNV, CDR2 YYDKDF (reference sequence). This CDR3 spans 16 amino acids. The CDR3 bases are TGTGCCACCAGCAGAGATGGCGGTAGCGGGAGAAATGAGCAGTTCTTC. Its translation: CATSRDGGSGRNEQFF.

The genes are TRBV6-1 and TRBJ1-1, with 9 positions matching TRBD1. Trimming at V came to 1 base and at J to 0 bases, leaving 3 bases not matched to a gene. The CDR3 totals 16 residues. Germline V gives CDR1 MNHNS, CDR2 SASEGT. CDR3 coding DNA: TGTGCCAGCAGTGAAGGGACAGGGGCCTTGAACACTGAAGCTTTCTTT. Translated: CASSEGTGALNTEAFF.

The chain links TRBV6-5 to TRBJ1-4; TRBD1 is a possible D gene (6 bases). The germline gives CDR1 MNHEY, CDR2 SVGAGI. The CDR3 contains 14 residues. The germline V and J ends were trimmed by 5 bases and 5 bases, with 12 bases remaining between them. CDR3 nucleotides: TGTGCCAGCAGTCTACAGGGTGACAATGAAAAACTGTTTTTT. It yields the protein CASSLQGDNEKLFF.

The chain uses TRBV9 and TRBJ2-1; tentatively, D is TRBD2 (5 bases). The CDR3 is 12 amino acids. In germline, CDR1 is SGDLS, CDR2 YYNGEE. Trimming removed 8 bases at V and 4 bases at J, with 10 bases between. The CDR3 reads CASEDFYNEQFF. The DNA of the CDR3 is TGTGCCAGTGAGGACTTTTACAATGAGCAGTTCTTC.

The CDR3 region has the DNA TGCGCCAGCAGCCCCGGGACAGGGGGTTTCGAGCAGTACTTC. Protein sequence: CASSPGTGGFEQYF. The chain joins TRBV4-1 to TRBJ2-7, with 11 bases identical to TRBD1. This CDR3 is built from 14 residues. Germline-derived CDR1 and CDR2 are MGHRA and YSYEKL. The ends lost 4 bases at V and 6 bases at J; junction bases unmatched: 5.